This T cell receptor (beta chain) was recorded in a study of regulatory T cells in long-lasting Graves disease. This sample's time point: newly diagnosed GD, antithyroid drugs for less than 3 months. The TCR library was made from RNA that had been extracted from PBMCs in TRIzol. The table lists this clonotype with many counts. The target antigen is unknown. The CDR3 totals 14 residues. V was clipped by 3 bases and J by 2 bases, with 11 bases between them. The germline CDR1 and CDR2 sequences are SEHNR and FQNEAQ (reference sequence). CDR3-region Arm-PCR and iRepertoire HTBI primers produced the TCR beta libraries. TCRdb ran MiXCR on the multiplex PCR reads and lists one entry per CDR3 protein. The repertoire includes some 560,000 distinct CDR3 sequences, roughly 16% of them detected once, and roughly 25% sits in the top ten. Findings and limits, study-wide: Gene preferences differed: TRBV28, TRBJ1-2, TRBJ2-5 in persistent cases. Researchers examined only peripheral blood and not thyroid tissue.

In addition, the sample was reused for a study of T cells in Graves' hyperthyroidism and ophthalmopathy.

The sample consisted of peripheral blood mononuclear cells (PBMCs), taken at new diagnosis, from a patient treated with antithyroid drugs. The TCR comes from a woman aged 35 to 60 with Graves disease. This sequence joins TRBV7-9 and TRBJ2-7; unclear D gene. CDR3 nucleotides: TGTGCCAGCAGCTTGTCCAAGCCCCCCTACGAGCAGTACTTC. As protein: CASSLSKPPYEQYF.